The sequence of this T cell receptor beta chain was determined in a study of shared clonotypes between healthy human individuals. TCRdb keeps only in-frame clones here, not all; method: immunoSEQ multiplex PCR. The table shows 1,400,000 or so clones, with 98% occurring only once. The origin of this receptor is a man aged 25 to 40 in good health. The sample taken for sequencing was naive CD4+ T cells sorted from blood. The subset was: CD45RA+ positively selected.

The CDR3 DNA reads as TGTGCCAGCAGTTACCGGACTAGCGGGAGTCCCTACGAGCAGTACTTC. Amino acid sequence: CASSYRTSGSPYEQYF. The chain has TRBV6-5 and TRBJ2-7; 13 bases line up with TRBD2. Germline V lookup: CDR1 MNHEY, CDR2 SVGAGI. J was trimmed by 2 bases and V by 2 bases; bases with no gene match: 3. This CDR3 is 16 amino acids long.